Below are 26 T cell receptor beta chains sequenced from a single sample in a study of T cell responses to AZD1222 COVID-19 vaccine. This table comes from immunoSEQ multiplex PCR, and its TCRdb copy is limited to in-frame clones, with some not included. The sample includes about 73,000 clones, 88% of them seen just once. The source was peripheral blood, collected on day 0 of AZD1222 vaccination. The receptors originated from an adult in good health.

The V and J genes are TRBV11-3 and TRBJ2-1; D call uncertain. Per the germline V gene, CDR1 is SGHNT and CDR2 is YENEEA. The V end lost 5 bases, the J end lost 5 bases, and 7 bases lay between the germline ends. The CDR3 totals 12 residues. Written as DNA, the CDR3 is TGTGCCAGCAGCCATGTAAACAATGAGCAGTTCTTC. Its translation: CASSHVNNEQFF.

The count of this clone is one. This chain uses TRBV11-2 with TRBJ2-3; D may be TRBD2 (5 bases). CDR3 size: 16 residues. The germline V and J ends were trimmed by 1 base and 0 bases, with 11 bases remaining between them. CDR1 and CDR2 from the germline V gene are SGHAT and FQNNGV. The CDR3 DNA reads as TGTGCCAGCAGCTTAGGGGCGGGCGGGAGCACAGATACGCAGTATTTT. It encodes CASSLGAGGSTDTQYF. Full variable domain (rest looked up from reference TRBV11-2 and TRBJ2-3): EAGVAQSPRYKIIEKRQSVAFWCNPISGHATLYWYQQILGQGPKLLIQFQNNGVVDDSQLPKDRFSAERLKGVDSTLKIQPAKLEDSAVYLCASSLGAGGSTDTQYFGPGTRLTVL.

This chain uses TRBV28 with TRBJ1-1; the match to TRBD1 covers 11 bases. Per the germline V gene, CDR1 is MDHEN and CDR2 is SYDVKM. The CDR3 sequence is 14 residues long. The trim removed 6 bases at V and 6 bases at J, leaving 6 bases unmatched. The DNA for the CDR3 is TGTGCCAGCAGACGGACAGGGGGCACCGCTGAAGCTTTCTTT. As protein: CASRRTGGTAEAFF.

This sequence joins TRBV28 and TRBJ1-6; 7 nucleotides align to TRBD1. This CDR3 region has 18 residues. V was pared by 1 base and J by 5 bases, with 11 bases of the junction left unmatched. CDR1 and CDR2 from the germline V gene are MDHEN and SYDVKM. CDR3 coding DNA: TGTGCCAGCAGTTTATTAATTAAGGGGGCGCAGGATAATTCACCCCTCCACTTT. It yields the protein CASSLLIKGAQDNSPLHF.

This rearrangement joins TRBV19 to TRBJ2-1; D is perhaps TRBD1 (5 bases). The CDR3 sequence is 16 residues long. V dropped 3 bases and J dropped 0 bases, with 12 bases sitting between them. Germline V gives CDR1 LNHDA, CDR2 SQIVND (reference sequence). Here the CDR3 reads CASSIDSPSSYNEQFF. In nucleotides, the CDR3 is TGTGCCAGTAGTATCGACAGTCCCAGCTCCTACAATGAGCAGTTCTTC.

The chain links TRBV5-1 to TRBJ1-1; D remains unclear. The V end was cut by 0 bases, the J end by 7 bases, with 13 bases between. Germline values: CDR1 SGHRS, CDR2 YFSETQ. This CDR3 spans 14 amino acids. The CDR3: CASSLGPSNYEAFF. The CDR3 nucleotides read TGCGCCAGCAGCTTGGGGCCCTCGAACTATGAAGCTTTCTTT. The variable domain in full, with the rest retrieved from reference TRBV5-1 and TRBJ1-1, is KAGVTQTPRYLIKTRGQQVTLSCSPISGHRSVSWYQQTPGQGLQFLFEYFSETQRNKGNFPGRFSGRQFSNSRSEMNVSTLELGDSALYLCASSLGPSNYEAFFGQGTRLTVV.

The gene calls are TRBV4-1 and TRBJ1-1; maybe TRBD1 (5 bases). Germline V gives CDR1 MGHRA, CDR2 YSYEKL. V was trimmed by 4 bases and J by 1 base, leaving 10 bases between them. The CDR3 is 14 amino acids. The CDR3 DNA sequence: TGCGCCAGCAGCCCATGGCAGGGGAACACTGAAGCTTTCTTT. It encodes CASSPWQGNTEAFF.

The chain is built from TRBV6-5 and TRBJ1-2; 7 nucleotides agree with TRBD1. There are 13 residues in the CDR3. With 5 bases clipped from V and 4 bases from J, the junction kept 4 bases outside the gene matches. Germline V lookup: CDR1 MNHEY, CDR2 SVGAGI. CDR3 in DNA: TGTGCCAGCAGTAAACAGGGGATCTATGGCTACACCTTC. It encodes CASSKQGIYGYTF.

The chain carries TRBV29-1 and TRBJ1-2; no reliable D call. Germline V CDR1 and CDR2: SQVTM, ANQGSEA. V lost 6 bases to trimming and J lost 0 bases, with 14 bases between them. The CDR3 contains 14 residues. The CDR3 region has the DNA TGCAGCGTCCGTGGAGACATAGCTAACTATGGCTACACCTTC. Protein: CSVRGDIANYGYTF. The variable domain in full, completed from reference TRBV29-1 and TRBJ1-2, reads SAVISQKPSRDICQRGTSLTIQCQVDSQVTMMFWYRQQPGQSLTLIATANQGSEATYESGFVIDKFPISRPNLTFSTLTVSNMSPEDSSIYLCSVRGDIANYGYTFGSGTRLTVV.

V and J are TRBV2 and TRBJ2-3, with TRBD2 matching over 11 bases. This CDR3 has 15 residues. J lost 6 bases, V lost 10 bases, and 12 bases had no gene match. Germline loops: CDR1 SNHLY, CDR2 FYNNEI. The CDR3 coding sequence is TGTGCCACCGGAAGGGGGACTAGCGGTTCCGATACGCAGTATTTT. Residues: CATGRGTSGSDTQYF.

V usage is TRBV6-5 and J usage is TRBJ1-1, with 8 bases matching TRBD1. In germline, CDR1 is MNHEY, CDR2 SVGAGI. This CDR3 comprises 12 residues. Losses at the gene ends were 2 bases for V and 8 bases for J; bases not matched to a gene: 1. This chain's CDR3 is CASSYRTGEAFF. The CDR3 region has the DNA TGTGCCAGCAGTTACCGGACAGGGGAAGCTTTCTTT.

The chain combines TRBV4-2 with TRBJ2-1; 12 bases agree with TRBD2. The CDR3 runs 15 residues. Germline values: CDR1 LGHNA, CDR2 YNFKEQ. With 1 base clipped from V and 8 bases from J, the junction kept 3 bases outside the gene matches. The CDR3 region is CASSQASGGAYEQFF. CDR3 bases: TGTGCCAGCAGCCAAGCTAGCGGGGGGGCGTATGAGCAGTTCTTC.

The chain carries TRBV25-1 and TRBJ1-2; TRBD1 aligns across 11 bases. The CDR3 spans 13 residues. The germline gives CDR1 MGHDK, CDR2 SYGVNS. The trim removed 7 bases at V and 4 bases at J, leaving 2 bases unmatched. CDR3 bases: TGTGCCAGCACCGGGACAGGGGGCTATGGCTACACCTTC. It yields the protein CASTGTGGYGYTF.

This clone has a single count. This rearrangement joins TRBV28 to TRBJ2-7; D gene ambiguous. This CDR3 contains 13 residues. Germline CDR1 and CDR2: MDHEN and SYDVKM. V was cut by 4 bases and J by 1 base, with 8 bases left in between. The CDR3 reads CASSSDSSYEQYF. The CDR3 coding sequence is TGTGCCAGCAGTTCCGACTCATCCTACGAGCAGTACTTC.

The chain joins TRBV5-5 to TRBJ2-7; 8 nucleotides align to TRBD1. This CDR3 has 15 residues. The junction had 4 bases not matched to a gene; V was cut back by 2 bases and J by 0 bases. Germline CDR1 is SGHKS and CDR2 is YYEKEE (reference sequence). In nucleotides, the CDR3 is TGTGCCAGCAGCTTATACGGACAGGGCTCCTACGAGCAGTACTTC. Amino acids: CASSLYGQGSYEQYF.

The chain has TRBV10-3 and TRBJ2-7; D might be TRBD1 or TRBD2, each matching 5 bases. This CDR3 comprises 15 residues. V lost 0 bases, J lost 4 bases, and 13 bases lay in between. Germline CDR1 ENHRY, CDR2 SYGVKD. The chain's CDR3 is CAISESSGLSYEQYF. The CDR3 DNA sequence: TGTGCCATCAGTGAGTCGTCGGGGCTATCGTACGAGCAGTACTTC.

CDR3 protein: CASSLAGGNYEQYF. The CDR3 region has the DNA TGTGCCAGCAGCTTAGCGGGGGGGAATTACGAGCAGTACTTC. This chain connects TRBV7-2 to TRBJ2-7, with TRBD2 matching over 7 bases. CDR3 size: 14 residues. Germline V gives CDR1 SGHTA, CDR2 FQGNSA. V lost 0 bases and J lost 4; bases outside the gene matches: 3.

This chain uses TRBV27 with TRBJ1-1; D is ambiguous. Germline lookup yields CDR1 MNHEY and CDR2 SMNVEV (reference sequence). The CDR3 is 13 amino acids. Trimming cost V 2 bases and J 1 base, with 5 bases left between them. The CDR3 reads CASSLGENTEAFF. In DNA form, the CDR3 reads TGTGCCAGCAGTTTAGGAGAGAACACTGAAGCTTTCTTT.

The rearrangement links TRBV11-1 to TRBJ2-7; 10 positions agree with TRBD1. The germline gives CDR1 SGHAT, CDR2 FQDESV (reference sequence). V trimming: 5 bases; J trimming: 3 bases; junction bases outside the gene matches: 7. There are 15 residues in the CDR3. CDR3 protein: CASSLRWDRGYEQYF. CDR3 nucleotide sequence: TGTGCCAGCAGCCTCCGATGGGACAGGGGCTACGAGCAGTACTTC.

The chain joins TRBV28 to TRBJ2-7; TRBD2 might be the D (7 bases). V was cut by 5 bases and J by 2 bases, with 16 bases left in between. This CDR3 is built from 15 residues. Germline V gene sequence: CDR1 MDHEN, CDR2 SYDVKM. The CDR3 is CASSLAGDYAYEQYF. CDR3 in DNA: TGTGCCAGCAGTCTGGCAGGGGACTACGCCTACGAGCAGTACTTC.

V gene TRBV28 combines with J gene TRBJ2-7, with 10 bases fitting TRBD2. From germline, CDR1 is MDHEN and CDR2 SYDVKM. This CDR3 spans 12 amino acids. DNA of the CDR3: TGTGTAGCTAGCGGGAGTTTCTACGAGCAGTACTTC. This encodes CVASGSFYEQYF.

The chain uses TRBV9 and TRBJ1-5; 7 positions match TRBD1. The CDR3 sequence is 15 residues long. Germline V gene lookup returns CDR1 SGDLS and CDR2 YYNGEE. V shed 10 bases, J shed 1 base, and the junction held 11 bases outside the gene matches. CDR3 residues: CAGAYRGGSNQPQHF. The CDR3 region has the DNA TGTGCCGGAGCATACAGGGGTGGCAGCAATCAGCCCCAGCATTTT.

The chain joins TRBV5-4 to TRBJ1-1, with 8 nucleotides matching TRBD1. This CDR3 comprises 15 residues. The germline V gene has CDR1 SGHNT and CDR2 YYREEE (reference sequence). J was trimmed by 5 bases and V by 0 bases; bases with no gene match: 6. The CDR3 DNA follows: TGTGCCAGCAGCTTGGCCCCAGGGGGCGTTACTGAAGCTTTCTTT. Its translation is CASSLAPGGVTEAFF.

Note on this clone: The sample carries other DNA sequences with the same CDR3. The chain combines TRBV28 with TRBJ1-5; D ambiguous. Trimming pared 5 bases from V and 4 bases from J, leaving 6 bases between. CDR1 is MDHEN and CDR2 is SYDVKM in the germline V gene. The CDR3 covers 12 residues. The CDR3, as DNA: TGTGCCAGCAGTCTGGGGAATCAGCCCCAGCATTTT. Translation gives CASSLGNQPQHF.

The chain is built from TRBV5-1 and TRBJ1-6, with D tentatively TRBD1 (6 bases). The germline CDR1 and CDR2 sequences are SGHRS and YFSETQ. The length of the CDR3 is 20 residues. Trimming cost V 5 bases and J 2 bases, with 26 bases left between them. CDR3 DNA: TGCGCCAGCAGAGCGCTCCTTGGGGGGCGAGGGATCCCCTATAATTCACCCCTCCACTTT. It translates to CASRALLGGRGIPYNSPLHF.

J is TRBJ2-1 and V is TRBV7-3, with 10 bases aligning to TRBD2. The CDR3 length is 15 residues. CDR1 is SGHTA and CDR2 is FQGTGA in the germline V gene. V lost 1 base, J lost 7 bases, and 4 bases stayed unmatched. CDR3 sequence (DNA): TGTGCCAGCAGCTTAAGGAGCGGGAGGGTGAATGAGCAGTTCTTC. It encodes CASSLRSGRVNEQFF.